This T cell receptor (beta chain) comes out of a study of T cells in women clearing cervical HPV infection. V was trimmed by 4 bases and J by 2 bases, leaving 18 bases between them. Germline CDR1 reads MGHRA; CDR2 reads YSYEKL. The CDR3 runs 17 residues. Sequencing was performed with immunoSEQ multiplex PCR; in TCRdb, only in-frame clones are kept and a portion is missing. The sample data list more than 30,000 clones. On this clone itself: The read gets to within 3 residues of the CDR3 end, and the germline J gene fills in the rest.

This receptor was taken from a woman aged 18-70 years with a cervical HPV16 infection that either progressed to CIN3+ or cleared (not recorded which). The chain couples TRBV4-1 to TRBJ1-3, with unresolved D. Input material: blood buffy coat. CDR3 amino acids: CASSPGIRLDAGNTIYF. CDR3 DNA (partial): TGCGCCAGCAGCCCGGGGATCCGACTGGACGCTGGAAACACC.